This T cell receptor (beta chain) was recovered during a study of OX40 agonist ivuxolimab in advanced cancers. The method was immunoSEQ multiplex PCR; TCRdb's version includes in-frame clones alone and lacks a portion of them. The data hold nearly 60,000 clones, with around four fifths observed a single time. CDR3 size: 17 residues. The V end lost 2 bases, the J end lost 5 bases, and 20 bases lay between the germline ends. Germline-derived CDR1 and CDR2 are MNHEY and SMNVEV (reference sequence). Concerning this clone itself: Its antigen is unidentified.

The study's findings and limits: Some nonresponders additionally presented with little normalized T-cell clonal expansion. Clonal expansion among partial responders at 0.1-3.0 mg/kg ranked near the lowest.

With autoimmune disease history or systemic immunosuppression, patients were excluded. The clonotype comes from an adult with an advanced solid tumor such as melanoma, head and neck, liver or kidney cancer. The sequences come from CD4+ or CD8+ T cells sorted from blood, collected in a trial of the OX40 agonist ivuxolimab. The chain carries TRBV27 and TRBJ2-3, with a possible D match to TRBD2 (5 bases). The CDR3 is CASSLRGLAGRGDTQYF. In DNA form, the CDR3 reads TGTGCCAGCAGTTTACGGGGTCTAGCTGGACGGGGAGATACGCAGTATTTT.